Described below is a single T cell receptor beta chain sequence and its context. Its target is not known. V shed 5 bases and J shed 2 bases, with 6 bases lying between them. Looked up from germline, CDR1 is GTSNPN and CDR2 is SVGIG (reference sequence). This CDR3 has 11 residues. CD45RO-negative, CCR7-positively selected cells formed the naive CD8 fraction, excluding terminally differentiated effector memory CD45RA+ cells. The data stem from a study of shared clonotypes between healthy human individuals. For the study at large: A few men and a couple of women, aged 18 to 49, were donors.

General study findings and limits: A limitation of the genetic and exposure-history diversity represented arose from few donors. Tissue TCR repertoires likely differ from these blood-only repertoires. Clonotypes which were not shared had lower generation probabilities than clonotypes that all four donors shared.

The method was immunoSEQ multiplex PCR; TCRdb's version includes in-frame clones alone and lacks a portion of them. The table includes about 2 million clones, about 95% detected once. This receptor was obtained from a man between 18 and 29 years old in good health. J is TRBJ2-5 and V is TRBV30; no reliable D call. Sequencing used naive CD8+ T cells sorted from blood. The CDR3 DNA follows: TGTGCCTGGTGGTCTCAAGAGACCCAGTACTTC. This codes for CAWWSQETQYF.